Listed below are T cell receptor beta chains from one sample, sequenced in a study of T cells in localized non-small cell lung cancer. Assay: immunoSEQ multiplex PCR; the TCRdb copy retains only in-frame clones and omits some. The repertoire holds more than 5,000 clones, with roughly two fifths as singletons. Sequencing used lung tumor tissue, obtained before any cancer treatment. The receptors come from a man aged 40 to 69 with stage III lung adenocarcinoma. Each CDR3 is given with its conserved first and last residue. Fields, in order: J gene, D gene, V gene, clone size, CDR3 DNA, CDR3 protein. D genes are given only for firm matches. Size tells how often a clone was seen (once, few, many) or the class of an expanded clone, and some rows leave it out.

j_gene: TRBJ2-5
d_gene: TRBD2
v_gene: TRBV5-1
abundance: NA
CDR3nt: TGCGCCAGCAGCTTGTGGGGACTAGCGGCCTCGGGGACCCAGTACTTC
CDR3aa: CASSLWGLAASGTQYF

j_gene: TRBJ2-5
d_gene: TRBD2
v_gene: TRBV19
abundance: NA
CDR3nt: TGTGCCAGTAGTATAGCTCTAGGAGGAGCGGGGCCTTGGGAGACCCAGTACTTC
CDR3aa: CASSIALGGAGPWETQYF

j_gene: TRBJ2-1
d_gene: NA
v_gene: TRBV6-8
abundance: NA
CDR3nt: TGTGCCAGCAGTTACTCTTCCATTGGGCAGGGTGAGCAGTTCTTC
CDR3aa: CASSYSSIGQGEQFF

j_gene: TRBJ1-6
d_gene: NA
v_gene: TRBV1
abundance: NA
CDR3nt: TGCGCCAGCAGCCAAGAAGGCCCCTCCTCCGGGACAGCAAATTCACCCCTCCACTTT
CDR3aa: CASSQEGPSSGTANSPLHF

j_gene: TRBJ2-3
d_gene: TRBD2
v_gene: TRBV18
abundance: NA
CDR3nt: TGTGCCAGCTCACCGAGTAGCGGGAGGGAAGATACGCAGTATTTT
CDR3aa: CASSPSSGREDTQYF

j_gene: TRBJ1-3
d_gene: NA
v_gene: TRBV30
abundance: few
CDR3nt: TGTGCCTTCCACGGGGCACCTGGAAACACCATATATTTT
CDR3aa: CAFHGAPGNTIYF

j_gene: TRBJ1-2
d_gene: NA
v_gene: TRBV28
abundance: NA
CDR3nt: TGTGCCAGCAGTTTAACGGCTACAGGGTATGGCTACACCTTC
CDR3aa: CASSLTATGYGYTF

j_gene: TRBJ2-2
d_gene: TRBD2
v_gene: TRBV6-8
abundance: NA
CDR3nt: TGTGCCAGCAGGCCCGGACTAGCGGACACCGGGGAGCTGTTTTTT
CDR3aa: CASRPGLADTGELFF

j_gene: TRBJ2-4
d_gene: TRBD2
v_gene: TRBV11-3
abundance: NA
CDR3nt: TGTGCCAGCAGCCCCTCAGGGAGGGACAAAAACATTCAGTACTTC
CDR3aa: CASSPSGRDKNIQYF

j_gene: TRBJ2-7
d_gene: NA
v_gene: TRBV6-8
abundance: NA
CDR3nt: TGTGCCAGCAGCTCCAGTAACAGCTACGAGCAGTACTTC
CDR3aa: CASSSSNSYEQYF

j_gene: TRBJ2-7
d_gene: TRBD2
v_gene: TRBV23-1
abundance: once
CDR3nt: TGCGCCAGCAGCCCCGGGGGGACCTACGAGCAGTACTTC
CDR3aa: CASSPGGTYEQYF

j_gene: TRBJ2-7
d_gene: TRBD1
v_gene: TRBV11-3
abundance: NA
CDR3nt: TGTACCAGCAGCTACACCCGCGGGACAGGGTACGAGCAGTACTTC
CDR3aa: CTSSYTRGTGYEQYF

j_gene: TRBJ2-5
d_gene: NA
v_gene: TRBV9
abundance: NA
CDR3nt: TGTGCCAGCAGTGCACCAGGACCCCCCTCTGGAGAGACCCAGTACTTC
CDR3aa: CASSAPGPPSGETQYF

j_gene: TRBJ2-3
d_gene: TRBD2
v_gene: TRBV5-1
abundance: NA
CDR3nt: TGCGCCAGCAGCACAATAGCGGGGGATATCACAGATACGCAGTATTTT
CDR3aa: CASSTIAGDITDTQYF

j_gene: TRBJ2-1
d_gene: TRBD2
v_gene: TRBV6-8
abundance: NA
CDR3nt: TGTGCCAGCAGTTACTCCGGGGAGGGTGAGCAGTTCTTC
CDR3aa: CASSYSGEGEQFF

j_gene: TRBJ1-5
d_gene: TRBD1
v_gene: TRBV18
abundance: NA
CDR3nt: TGTGCCAGCTCAGCCGTACAGGGGGCAGGTCAGCCCCAGCATTTT
CDR3aa: CASSAVQGAGQPQHF

j_gene: TRBJ1-1
d_gene: NA
v_gene: TRBV9
abundance: NA
CDR3nt: TGTGCCAGCATGGCCCAGGGGACGAGGAGTGAAGTTTTCTTT
CDR3aa: CASMAQGTRSEVFF

j_gene: TRBJ2-7
d_gene: NA
v_gene: TRBV18
abundance: NA
CDR3nt: TGTGCCAGCTCACCACCGGGGGTTGGGGGAGGCGAGCAGTACTTC
CDR3aa: CASSPPGVGGGEQYF

j_gene: TRBJ2-2
d_gene: NA
v_gene: TRBV11-3
abundance: medium-sized
CDR3nt: TGTGCCAGCAGCTCACTTGCGGGCTCCGGGGAGCTGTTTTTT
CDR3aa: CASSSLAGSGELFF

j_gene: TRBJ2-1
d_gene: TRBD2
v_gene: TRBV30
abundance: NA
CDR3nt: TGTGCCTGCCGGTTGCTAGCGGGACTCAATGAGCAGTTCTTC
CDR3aa: CACRLLAGLNEQFF

j_gene: TRBJ1-1
d_gene: TRBD1
v_gene: TRBV18
abundance: NA
CDR3nt: TGTGCCAGCTCACTGACGGACAGGGTAGGCACTGAAGCTTTCTTT
CDR3aa: CASSLTDRVGTEAFF

j_gene: TRBJ2-7
d_gene: NA
v_gene: TRBV19
abundance: NA
CDR3nt: TGTGCCAGTAGGGGGGAGGGGGAGAGATCCTACGAGCAATACTTC
CDR3aa: CASRGEGERSYEQYF

j_gene: TRBJ2-5
d_gene: TRBD1
v_gene: TRBV29-1
abundance: once
CDR3nt: TGCAGCGCCCTGACAGGGTACCAAGAGACCCAGTACTTC
CDR3aa: CSALTGYQETQYF

j_gene: TRBJ2-1
d_gene: TRBD2
v_gene: TRBV28
abundance: NA
CDR3nt: TGTGCCAGCAGGAGCGGGAGTTTTCAATACAATGAGCAGTTCTTC
CDR3aa: CASRSGSFQYNEQFF

j_gene: TRBJ1-1
d_gene: NA
v_gene: TRBV14
abundance: NA
CDR3nt: TGTGCCAGCAGCCAAGGGGGGTCGGGGAGGAACACTGAAGCTTTCTTT
CDR3aa: CASSQGGSGRNTEAFF

j_gene: TRBJ2-7
d_gene: NA
v_gene: TRBV18
abundance: NA
CDR3nt: TGTGCCAGCTCACCCCAAACCTGGGTGGACGAGCAGTACTTC
CDR3aa: CASSPQTWVDEQYF

j_gene: TRBJ2-1
d_gene: NA
v_gene: TRBV11-3
abundance: NA
CDR3nt: TGTGCCAGCAGCTTATCCCGCGGGATAGGGCATGAGCAGTTCTTC
CDR3aa: CASSLSRGIGHEQFF

j_gene: TRBJ2-7
d_gene: TRBD1
v_gene: TRBV11-3
abundance: large
CDR3nt: TGTGCCAGCAGCCCTCGCGGCGGACAGGAGCCCTACGAGCAGTACTTC
CDR3aa: CASSPRGGQEPYEQYF

j_gene: TRBJ1-6
d_gene: TRBD1
v_gene: TRBV6-8
abundance: few
CDR3nt: TGTGCCAGCAGTAGACCCCGGGACAGGGGGCACTCCCTCCACTTT
CDR3aa: CASSRPRDRGHSLHF

j_gene: TRBJ2-7
d_gene: NA
v_gene: TRBV4-1
abundance: NA
CDR3nt: TGCGCCAGCAGCCAAGATATGAGTTACGAGCAGTACTTC
CDR3aa: CASSQDMSYEQYF

j_gene: TRBJ1-1
d_gene: NA
v_gene: TRBV15
abundance: NA
CDR3nt: TGTGCCACCAGCAGAGATCTTAGGGGGGACACTGAAGCTTTCTTT
CDR3aa: CATSRDLRGDTEAFF

j_gene: TRBJ2-3
d_gene: NA
v_gene: TRBV15
abundance: few
CDR3nt: TGTGCCACCAGCAGAGATCGAGGGCAGACATTCACAGATACGCAGTATTTT
CDR3aa: CATSRDRGQTFTDTQYF

j_gene: TRBJ1-3
d_gene: NA
v_gene: TRBV25-1
abundance: few
CDR3nt: TGTGCCAGCAGTGATGAAAGCTCTGGAAACACCATATATTTT
CDR3aa: CASSDESSGNTIYF

j_gene: TRBJ2-1
d_gene: TRBD2
v_gene: TRBV6-8
abundance: few
CDR3nt: TGTGCCAGCAGTGATAGCGGGGGGTCGTTAAGGAATGAGCAGTTCTTC
CDR3aa: CASSDSGGSLRNEQFF

j_gene: TRBJ1-5
d_gene: TRBD1
v_gene: TRBV11-3
abundance: medium-sized
CDR3nt: TGTGCCAGCAGCCCCGGGACAGCTAATCAGCCCCAGCATTTT
CDR3aa: CASSPGTANQPQHF

j_gene: TRBJ2-2
d_gene: NA
v_gene: TRBV27
abundance: few
CDR3nt: TGTGCCAGCAGTTTATCGCCCCAGAACGGGGAGCTGTTTTTT
CDR3aa: CASSLSPQNGELFF

j_gene: TRBJ2-3
d_gene: TRBD2
v_gene: TRBV6-8
abundance: NA
CDR3nt: TGTGCCAGCAGTGCCCTAGCGGGAGGGGGGGCGCAGTATTTT
CDR3aa: CASSALAGGGAQYF

j_gene: TRBJ1-4
d_gene: TRBD1
v_gene: TRBV15
abundance: NA
CDR3nt: TGTGCCACCAGCAGAGATCAGGGACAGGGCTGGGAAAAACTGTTTTTT
CDR3aa: CATSRDQGQGWEKLFF

j_gene: TRBJ2-7
d_gene: NA
v_gene: TRBV6-7
abundance: NA
CDR3nt: TGTGCCAGCAGTGAGGTGGAGGAGCTCGAGCAGTACTTC
CDR3aa: CASSEVEELEQYF

j_gene: TRBJ2-2
d_gene: TRBD2
v_gene: TRBV29-1
abundance: NA
CDR3nt: TGCAGCGTTGTCGGGGGGTTAACCGGGGAGCTGTTTTTT
CDR3aa: CSVVGGLTGELFF

j_gene: TRBJ2-7
d_gene: TRBD2
v_gene: TRBV19
abundance: NA
CDR3nt: TGTGCCAGTAGTATATCGCTAGCGGGGATAACCTACGAGCAGTACTTC
CDR3aa: CASSISLAGITYEQYF

j_gene: TRBJ1-1
d_gene: NA
v_gene: TRBV14
abundance: NA
CDR3nt: TGTGCCAGCAGCCCGGACGGTGGGATTGAAGCTTTCTTT
CDR3aa: CASSPDGGIEAFF

j_gene: TRBJ2-7
d_gene: NA
v_gene: TRBV18
abundance: NA
CDR3nt: TGTGCCAGCTCACCACCGATTGGCGGGGGCCCCTACGAGCAGTACTTC
CDR3aa: CASSPPIGGGPYEQYF

j_gene: TRBJ2-2
d_gene: TRBD1
v_gene: TRBV11-3
abundance: NA
CDR3nt: TGTGCCAGCAGCCTCCTGACAGGGCGGAACACCGGGGAGCTGTTTTTT
CDR3aa: CASSLLTGRNTGELFF

j_gene: TRBJ2-2
d_gene: TRBD1
v_gene: TRBV6-8
abundance: few
CDR3nt: TGTGCCAGCAGCCCACAGGGGCGAGGCACCGGGGAGCTGTTTTTT
CDR3aa: CASSPQGRGTGELFF

j_gene: TRBJ1-1
d_gene: NA
v_gene: TRBV19
abundance: few
CDR3nt: TGTGCCACTCGTCAAGGGACTGAAGCTTTCTTT
CDR3aa: CATRQGTEAFF

j_gene: TRBJ2-3
d_gene: TRBD1
v_gene: TRBV27
abundance: NA
CDR3nt: TGTGCCAGCAGTTTAGAGGGGACAGGGATTTTAAATACGCAGTATTTT
CDR3aa: CASSLEGTGILNTQYF

j_gene: TRBJ2-1
d_gene: TRBD2
v_gene: TRBV19
abundance: NA
CDR3nt: TGTGCCAGTACCCCCTACCCCGGGGGGGGAGAATACAATGAGCAGTTCTTC
CDR3aa: CASTPYPGGGEYNEQFF

j_gene: TRBJ2-7
d_gene: TRBD2
v_gene: TRBV11-3
abundance: NA
CDR3nt: TGTGCCAGCAGCTCCGGGGTAGCGGGGCCCTCCTACGAGCAGTACTTC
CDR3aa: CASSSGVAGPSYEQYF

j_gene: TRBJ2-1
d_gene: TRBD2
v_gene: TRBV6-8
abundance: large
CDR3nt: TGTGCCAGCCCAGCGTGGGGGGGGTTAAACAATGAGCAGTTCTTC
CDR3aa: CASPAWGGLNNEQFF

j_gene: TRBJ1-2
d_gene: TRBD1
v_gene: TRBV10-3
abundance: NA
CDR3nt: TGTGCCAGCAGTGAGAAGGCGGCAGGGGGCAACTATGGCTACACCTTC
CDR3aa: CASSEKAAGGNYGYTF

j_gene: TRBJ2-5
d_gene: NA
v_gene: TRBV15
abundance: NA
CDR3nt: TGTGCCACCAGCAGAGATCTTGGCGGGGAGACCCAGTACTTC
CDR3aa: CATSRDLGGETQYF

j_gene: TRBJ1-4
d_gene: NA
v_gene: TRBV28
abundance: NA
CDR3nt: TGTGCCAGCAGTCCGGGCCAGGGAATTGGTCGTGAAAAACTGTTTTTT
CDR3aa: CASSPGQGIGREKLFF

j_gene: TRBJ2-5
d_gene: TRBD1
v_gene: TRBV19
abundance: NA
CDR3nt: TGTGCCAGTAGTGAAGAGGGGGCTCAAGAGACCCAGTACTTC
CDR3aa: CASSEEGAQETQYF

j_gene: TRBJ1-2
d_gene: TRBD1
v_gene: TRBV19
abundance: once
CDR3nt: TGTGCCAGTAGTACAAACCAGGGGGCCGGTGATGGCTACACCTTC
CDR3aa: CASSTNQGAGDGYTF

j_gene: TRBJ2-2
d_gene: NA
v_gene: TRBV9
abundance: few
CDR3nt: TGTGCCAGCAGCGAATTCACCGGGGAGCTGTTTTTT
CDR3aa: CASSEFTGELFF

j_gene: TRBJ2-1
d_gene: NA
v_gene: TRBV6-8
abundance: NA
CDR3nt: TGTGCCAGCAGTTACCCGCAGGGGCCTGCCTACAATGAGCAGTTCTTC
CDR3aa: CASSYPQGPAYNEQFF

j_gene: TRBJ2-5
d_gene: NA
v_gene: TRBV6-8
abundance: few
CDR3nt: TGTGCCAGCGCTAGGACAGTTCAAGAGACCCAGTACTTC
CDR3aa: CASARTVQETQYF

j_gene: TRBJ2-7
d_gene: NA
v_gene: TRBV18
abundance: NA
CDR3nt: TGTGCCAGCTCACCACCGGGAGGCACCTACGAGCAGTACTTC
CDR3aa: CASSPPGGTYEQYF